This T cell receptor beta chain was identified in a study of cytomegalovirus exposure and HLA in healthy donors. Primers for the PCR totalled 60 Vbeta and 13 Jbeta. The protocol was immunoSEQ multiplex PCR, while the TCRdb copy is restricted to in-frame clones and leaves out a portion. The table lists about 150,000 clones, 73% of them singletons. This CDR3 has 14 residues. Looked up from germline, CDR1 is SNHLY and CDR2 is FYNNEI. V was cut by 3 bases and J by 4 bases, with 12 bases left in between. Sequenced input: PBMCs. This clonotype was sampled from a young woman in good health and CMV-seropositive. V is TRBV2 and J is TRBJ1-1; D is ambiguous. DNA for the CDR3: TGTGCCAGCAGTGAGAAGCTACCGAGCACTGAAGCTTTCTTT. As protein: CASSEKLPSTEAFF. Filled out from reference TRBV2 and TRBJ1-1, the complete variable domain reads EPEVTQTPSHQVTQMGQEVILRCVPISNHLYFYWYRQILGQKVEFLVSFYNNEISEKSEIFDDQFSVERPDGSNFTLKIRSTKLEDSAMYFCASSEKLPSTEAFFGQGTRLTVV.